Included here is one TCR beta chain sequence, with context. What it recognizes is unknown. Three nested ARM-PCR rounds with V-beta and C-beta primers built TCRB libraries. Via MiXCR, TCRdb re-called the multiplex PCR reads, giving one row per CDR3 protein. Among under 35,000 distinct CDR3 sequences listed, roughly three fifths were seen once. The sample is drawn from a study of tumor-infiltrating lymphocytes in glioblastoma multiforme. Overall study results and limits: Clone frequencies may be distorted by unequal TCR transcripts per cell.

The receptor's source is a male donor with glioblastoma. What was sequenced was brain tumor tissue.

The CDR3 nucleotides are TGCAGTGCTAGAGATCGGGTGGGGGATTCCATGAACACTGAAGCTTTCTTT. The encoded protein is CSARDRVGDSMNTEAFF. V and J are TRBV20-1 and TRBJ1-1, with D perhaps TRBD1 (5 bases). The CDR3 contains 17 residues. With 0 bases removed from V and 0 bases from J, the gap between germline ends came to 17 bases. Germline loops: CDR1 DFQATT, CDR2 SNEGSKA (reference sequence).